This entry lists 19 T cell receptor beta chains sequenced from one sample in a study of cytomegalovirus exposure and HLA in healthy donors. The method was immunoSEQ multiplex PCR; TCRdb's version includes in-frame clones alone and lacks a portion of them. This table holds hundreds of thousands of clones, roughly 84% found once. Sequencing used PBMCs. The receptor source for this set is a woman aged 18-29 years in good health and CMV-seropositive.

The chain has TRBV27 and TRBJ1-5; maybe TRBD1 (6 bases). There are 17 residues in the CDR3. Germline CDR1 MNHEY, CDR2 SMNVEV (reference sequence). V dropped 1 base and J dropped 4 bases, with 17 bases sitting between them. The CDR3 sequence is CASSLYPPSQGNQPQHF. The CDR3 DNA is TGTGCCAGCAGTTTATATCCCCCGAGCCAGGGGAATCAGCCCCAGCATTTT.

CDR3 sequence (DNA): TGTGCCAGCCTAGAGACAGGGGCAGGCACTGAAGCTTTCTTT. Translation: CASLETGAGTEAFF. The V gene is TRBV18, the J gene TRBJ1-1; 8 bases map to TRBD1. The CDR3 sequence is 14 residues long. The V and J ends lost 8 bases and 4 bases, in that order; junction bases with no gene match: 9. Germline CDR1 reads KGHSH; CDR2 reads LQKENI.

The V call is TRBV10-3, the J call TRBJ2-7, with 8 bases matching TRBD1. The V gene end was trimmed by 5 bases and the J gene end by 7 bases; junction bases not matched to a gene: 4. There are 12 residues in the CDR3. Germline assignment: CDR1 ENHRY and CDR2 SYGVKD. The CDR3 coding sequence is TGTGCCATCAGTCAGGGGGCGGGGGAGCAGTACTTC. This sequence encodes CAISQGAGEQYF.

The V and J genes are TRBV19 and TRBJ2-2, with D uncertain. This CDR3 is built from 10 residues. In germline, CDR1 is LNHDA, CDR2 SQIVND (reference sequence). Trimming took off 8 bases at V and 6 bases at J, with 4 bases between the two ends. The CDR3 reads CASSSGELFF. CDR3 coding DNA: TGTGCCAGTTCGTCCGGGGAGCTGTTTTTT.

The chain recombines TRBV25-1 with TRBJ2-1, with 7 bases that match TRBD2. J lost 8 bases, V lost 2 bases, and 15 bases had no gene match. This CDR3 is built from 17 residues. Germline CDR1 reads MGHDK; CDR2 reads SYGVNS. DNA of the CDR3: TGTGCCAGCAGTGAAGAAAAGGCGGGAGAGGGTGGCGATGAGCAGTTCTTC. This codes for CASSEEKAGEGGDEQFF. Drawing the rest from reference TRBV25-1 and TRBJ2-1, the complete variable domain is EADIYQTPRYLVIGTGKKITLECSQTMGHDKMYWYQQDPGMELHLIHYSYGVNSTEKGDLSSESTVSRIRTEHFPLTLESARPSHTSQYLCASSEEKAGEGGDEQFFGPGTRLTVL.

The V gene is TRBV29-1, the J gene TRBJ2-1, with 10 bases lining up with TRBD2. The V segment lost 0 bases and the J segment 6 bases; nucleotides outside the gene matches: 5. Germline CDR1 is SQVTM and CDR2 is ANQGSEA. The CDR3 is 15 residues long. As DNA, the CDR3 is TGCAGCGTTGAAGATTCGGCTAGCGGGAGCAATGAGCAGTTCTTC. Translating gives CSVEDSASGSNEQFF.

Only a few counts were recorded for this clone. The gene calls are TRBV6-1 and TRBJ1-5; unclear D gene. The V end lost 8 bases, the J end lost 6 bases, and 14 bases lay between the germline ends. This CDR3 is 13 amino acids long. Germline CDR1 is MNHNS and CDR2 is SASEGT. CDR3 bases: TGTGCCAGCCGGGAAGGATGGAGTCAGCCCCAGCATTTT. Protein sequence: CASREGWSQPQHF.

The gene calls are TRBV5-1 and TRBJ2-2, with 9 bases identical to TRBD2. The CDR3 has 17 residues. Looked up from germline, CDR1 is SGHRS and CDR2 is YFSETQ. The J segment lost 4 bases and the V segment lost 1 base, leaving 8 bases of the junction unmatched. The CDR3 loop reads CASSLPSGNEGTGELFF. CDR3 nucleotides: TGCGCCAGCAGCTTGCCTAGCGGGAACGAGGGCACCGGGGAGCTGTTTTTT.

Only a few counts were recorded for this clone. The chain carries TRBV2 and TRBJ1-1; D call uncertain. From germline, CDR1 is SNHLY and CDR2 FYNNEI. Deletions cut 3 bases from V and 1 base from J, with 6 bases between. CDR3 length: 13 residues. The CDR3 reads CASSEAENTEAFF. The CDR3 bases are TGTGCCAGCAGTGAGGCGGAGAACACTGAAGCTTTCTTT.

V gene TRBV19 combines with J gene TRBJ2-1, with 7 bases fitting TRBD1. The junction had 8 bases not matched to a gene; V was cut back by 0 bases and J by 0 bases. The CDR3 contains 18 residues. The germline gives CDR1 LNHDA, CDR2 SQIVND (reference sequence). The DNA of the CDR3 is TGTGCCAGTAGTATAGATCGGTGGGGACAGCGCTCCTACAATGAGCAGTTCTTC. Protein product: CASSIDRWGQRSYNEQFF. Looking up the rest from reference TRBV19 and TRBJ2-1 gives the full variable domain: DGGITQSPKYLFRKEGQNVTLSCEQNLNHDAMYWYRQDPGQGLRLIYYSQIVNDFQKGDIAEGYSVSREKKESFPLTVTSAQKNPTAFYLCASSIDRWGQRSYNEQFFGPGTRLTVL.

This clone was detected once. The V call is TRBV5-1, the J call TRBJ1-2; D gene unclear. The CDR3 consists of 13 residues. The germline V gene encodes CDR1 SGHRS and CDR2 YFSETQ. Trimming removed 0 bases from V and 8 bases from J, with 11 bases in between. CDR3 nucleotide sequence: TGCGCCAGCAGCTTGGGGGAGTACGGGGGCTACACCTTC. Residues: CASSLGEYGGYTF.

The chain links TRBV18 to TRBJ2-1; TRBD2 is a possible D gene (6 bases). Germline lookup yields CDR1 KGHSH and CDR2 LQKENI. The CDR3 is 14 amino acids. V was cut by 3 bases and J by 6 bases, with 12 bases left in between. The CDR3 protein is CASSPSGVGNEQFF. The CDR3 nucleotides read TGTGCCAGCTCACCGTCGGGGGTGGGCAATGAGCAGTTCTTC.

CDR3 in DNA: TGTGCCAGCAGTCCTCGGGAGGCCTATGGCTACACCTTC. Translation: CASSPREAYGYTF. J is TRBJ1-2 and V is TRBV7-9; D gene unclear. Trimming removed 6 bases at V and 4 bases at J, with 12 bases between. Germline V CDR1 and CDR2: SEHNR, FQNEAQ (reference sequence). The CDR3 contains 13 residues. The full variable domain, rest sourced from reference TRBV7-9 and TRBJ1-2, is DTGVSQNPRHKITKRGQNVTFRCDPISEHNRLYWYRQTLGQGPEFLTYFQNEAQLEKSRLLSDRFSAERPKGSFSTLEIQRTEQGDSAMYLCASSPREAYGYTFGSGTRLTVV.

Notes on this clone: Other nucleotide sequences from this sample produce the same CDR3. This chain uses TRBV28 with TRBJ2-2; D is uncertain. Germline V gene lookup returns CDR1 MDHEN and CDR2 SYDVKM. The CDR3 consists of 12 residues. Trimming removed 1 base at V and 5 bases at J, with 2 bases between. CDR3: CASSLSTGELFF. The CDR3 DNA is TGTGCCAGCAGTTTATCTACCGGGGAGCTGTTTTTT. The whole variable domain, filled in from reference TRBV28 and TRBJ2-2, reads DVKVTQSSRYLVKRTGEKVFLECVQDMDHENMFWYRQDPGLGLRLIYFSYDVKMKEKGDIPEGYSVSREKKERFSLILESASTNQTSMYLCASSLSTGELFFGEGSRLTVL.

V is TRBV6-6 and J is TRBJ2-1; 9 bases match TRBD2. This CDR3 has 15 residues. Germline CDR1 and CDR2: MNHNY and SVGAGI (reference sequence). V lost 5 bases and J lost 7; bases outside the gene matches: 9. The CDR3 nucleotides read TGTGCCAGCAGTATAATAGCGGGAGTGAAAAATGAGCAGTTCTTC. Translating it yields CASSIIAGVKNEQFF.

This chain connects TRBV9 to TRBJ2-1; TRBD2 is a possible D gene (6 bases). Germline V lookup: CDR1 SGDLS, CDR2 YYNGEE. Trimming took off 3 bases at V and 6 bases at J, with 16 bases between the two ends. The CDR3 contains 15 residues. The CDR3 spells CASSAEPGVINEQFF. The DNA of the CDR3 is TGTGCCAGCAGCGCAGAACCGGGAGTTATCAATGAGCAGTTCTTC.

The V and J genes are TRBV6-1 and TRBJ2-7; D unresolved. The germline CDR1 and CDR2 sequences are MNHNS and SASEGT. Between the trimmed V and J ends, which lost 2 bases and 0 bases, there was a span of 8 bases. The CDR3 consists of 14 residues. The CDR3 DNA sequence: TGTGCCAGCAGTGAACTTTCAGGCTCCTACGAGCAGTACTTC. Translation: CASSELSGSYEQYF.

This rearrangement joins TRBV30 to TRBJ2-1, with 11 bases that match TRBD2. The CDR3 has 12 residues. The trim removed 1 base at V and 12 bases at J, leaving 2 bases unmatched. The germline CDR1 and CDR2 sequences are GTSNPN and SVGIG (reference sequence). The CDR3 reads CAWSGGLAGQFF. The CDR3 DNA sequence: TGTGCCTGGAGTGGAGGACTAGCGGGGCAGTTCTTC.

The genes are TRBV6-5 and TRBJ2-7; 7 bases agree with TRBD1. This CDR3 is built from 15 residues. Germline trimming cut 2 bases from V and 3 bases from J; bases unmatched to any gene: 7. Germline CDR1 and CDR2: MNHEY and SVGAGI. The CDR3 protein is CASSYTRGDSYEQYF. DNA for the CDR3: TGTGCCAGCAGTTACACTCGAGGGGACAGCTACGAGCAGTACTTC.